The rows below give T cell receptor beta chains drawn from one sample of a study of blood T cell repertoires in COVID-19. Profiling relied on immunoSEQ multiplex PCR, and the TCRdb table lists in-frame clones only, not all of them. The table lists approximately 140,000 clones, roughly 84% of them singletons. The sample consisted of peripheral blood. Every receptor here comes from a man in his 70s with acute or convalescent COVID-19. CDR3s include the opening cysteine and the closing phenylalanine or tryptophan. The D gene is left open where the match is weak. Clone sizes are given selectively: once, few, many, or a class where the clone is expanded.

j_call clone_size cdr3_length d_call v_call cdr3_aa cdr3_nt
TRBJ1-6 - 16 - TRBV5-1 CASSLQGSSSNSPLHF TGCGCCAGCAGCTTGCAGGGGTCCAGTTCAAATTCACCCCTCCACTTT
TRBJ2-7 - 15 TRBD1 TRBV28 CASTLPGQGLYEQYF TGTGCCAGCACCCTACCGGGACAGGGTCTCTACGAGCAGTACTTC
TRBJ2-4 - 15 - TRBV27 CASTPGRLAKNIQYF TGTGCCAGCACTCCCGGGAGACTAGCCAAAAACATTCAGTACTTC
TRBJ2-2 - 14 TRBD1 TRBV10-2 CASSELQGAGELFF TGCGCCAGCAGTGAGCTTCAGGGGGCAGGGGAGCTGTTTTTT
TRBJ2-1 - 17 TRBD2 TRBV5-1 CASSRLSSRGSYNEQFF TGCGCCAGCAGCAGGCTTTCTTCGCGGGGGTCCTACAATGAGCAGTTCTTC
TRBJ1-2 few 16 TRBD1 TRBV6-6 CASVRTGVQGGYGYTF TGTGCCAGCGTTAGGACAGGGGTTCAGGGTGGCTATGGCTACACCTTC
TRBJ2-4 - 15 - TRBV5-5 CASSLYSGAKNIQYF TGTGCCAGCAGCTTGTATTCGGGGGCCAAAAACATTCAGTACTTC
TRBJ1-4 many 13 - TRBV7-9 CASSLGVTEKLFF TGTGCCAGCAGCTTAGGAGTGACAGAAAAACTGTTTTTT
TRBJ2-2 - 16 - TRBV19 CASSIIGDRELTELFF TGTGCCAGTAGTATAATCGGCGACAGAGAACTTACGGAGCTGTTTTTT
TRBJ2-7 - 15 TRBD1 TRBV19 CASSTGTGAFNEQYF TGTGCCAGTAGTACCGGGACAGGGGCCTTTAATGAGCAGTACTTC
TRBJ1-1 - 14 TRBD1 TRBV3-1/TRBV3-2 CASSPLGTATEAFF TGTGCCAGCAGCCCACTCGGGACAGCAACTGAAGCTTTCTTT
TRBJ2-7 few 16 TRBD1 TRBV7-8 CASSLAGGQVAYEQYF TGTGCCAGCAGCTTAGCGGGCGGACAGGTGGCCTACGAGCAGTACTTC
TRBJ2-5 - 15 - TRBV7-2 CASSPPRGTQETQYF TGTGCCAGCAGCCCCCCTAGGGGGACCCAAGAGACCCAGTACTTC
TRBJ2-2 - 14 TRBD1 TRBV6-5 CASSPTWTGWELFF TGTGCCAGCAGCCCAACATGGACAGGGTGGGAGCTGTTTTTT
TRBJ1-6 - 16 - TRBV10-2 CASYTDSSSYNSPLHF TGCGCCAGCTATACCGACAGCAGCTCCTATAATTCACCCCTCCACTTT
TRBJ1-3 - 15 - TRBV6-5 CASSSGQLSGNTIYF TGTGCCAGCAGCTCGGGACAACTCTCTGGAAACACCATATATTTT
TRBJ2-1 - 17 TRBD2 TRBV4-1 CASSQGAGGPPYNEQFF TGCGCCAGCAGCCAAGGGGCGGGAGGGCCGCCGTACAATGAGCAGTTCTTC
TRBJ2-7 once 16 TRBD2 TRBV10-3 CAISGLAGVSSYEQYF TGTGCCATCAGTGGGCTAGCGGGGGTAAGCTCCTACGAGCAGTACTTC
TRBJ2-5 once 15 TRBD1 TRBV18 CASSPPGQFQETQYF TGTGCCAGCTCACCACCGGGACAGTTCCAAGAGACCCAGTACTTC
TRBJ2-5 - 15 - TRBV28 CASSLQGYSQETQYF TGTGCCAGCAGTTTGCAGGGGTATTCCCAAGAGACCCAGTACTTC
TRBJ2-3 - 14 - TRBV5-1 CASSWGQTQDTQYF TGCGCCAGCAGCTGGGGACAAACACAGGATACGCAGTATTTT
TRBJ1-2 - 12 - TRBV2 CASSYNRDTYTF TGTGCCAGCAGTTACAATCGGGACACCTACACCTTC
TRBJ1-4 - 14 - TRBV11-2 CASSFSATNEKLFF TGTGCCAGCAGCTTCTCTGCAACTAATGAAAAACTGTTTTTT
TRBJ2-7 - 16 - TRBV6-2/TRBV6-3 CASSYIAGRASYEQYF TGTGCCAGCAGTTACATCGCGGGACGGGCTTCCTACGAGCAGTACTTC
TRBJ1-2 - 14 TRBD1 TRBV25-1 CASSEMGQGRGYTF TGTGCCAGCAGTGAAATGGGACAGGGACGTGGCTACACCTTC
TRBJ2-7 - 13 - TRBV7-9 CASSYREGYEQYF TGTGCCAGCAGCTACAGGGAAGGCTACGAGCAGTACTTC
TRBJ1-5 - 15 TRBD1 TRBV19 CASSIDRVGNQPQHF TGTGCCAGTAGTATTGACAGGGTGGGCAATCAGCCCCAGCATTTT
TRBJ2-7 few 13 - TRBV12-3/TRBV12-4 CASSLNLIYEQYF TGTGCCAGCAGTTTAAATCTAATCTACGAGCAGTACTTC
TRBJ2-3 - 15 TRBD2 TRBV19 CASSIEREGTDTQYF TGTGCCAGTAGTATCGAGCGGGAGGGCACAGATACGCAGTATTTT
TRBJ2-2 many 15 - TRBV19 CASSISLATTGELFF TGTGCCAGTAGTATCAGTCTAGCTACCACCGGGGAGCTGTTTTTT